The entry below gives a single TCR beta chain sequence along with its context. What antigen it recognizes has not been identified. Qualities for individual bases were not recorded, and no much larger clone is one base off. The CDR3 regions of human TCRbeta chains were analyzed by immunosequencing. Per the original workflow: TCRs in the repertoires were compared against a reference library of SARS-CoV-2-specific TCRs that had been generated with the MIRA antigen-specificity platform. Breadth meant the fraction of unique TCRs that were SARS-CoV-2-associated, whereas depth meant the fraction of total T cells that were SARS-CoV-2-associated. Each spike-specific TCR was assigned to its reactive spike region and to a CD4 or CD8 class using the MIRA data. Log10-transformed breadth and depth values were compared by one-way ANOVA with Sidak's multiple comparisons tests. TCRdb took this table from immuneACCESS and kept in-frame rearrangements with V and J called. Such tables lack part of the clones; where checked against another copy, unresolved V genes explain under half of the gap, and the rest is unexplained. The V and J calls and the clone size are those of that table, but D and trimming were determined from the DNA. The sample profile shows about 110,000 clones; approximately 89% of them were found once. Approximately 3% of the sample is in the top ten clones.

The data originate from a study of T cell responses to AZD1222 COVID-19 vaccine (dated by TCRdb to 2020 to 2022). At the level of the whole study: A total of just over 230 trial participants underwent TCR sequencing, of whom about 210 had received two doses of AZD1222 and about 25 had received two doses of the MenACWY control vaccine. Trial participants were enrolled by age into 18-55, 56-69 and 70-plus year subgroups, with about 150, 28 and 57 TCR-sequenced participants respectively. Overall study results and their limits: The 56-69-year group was small, and its depth increase did not reach significance, likely because of low power. The whole spike protein was spanned by vaccine-associated CD4 TCRs, and dominant responses were seen in regions 160-218 and 743-854. Only six or seven AZD1222 recipients were SARS-CoV-2 seropositive at baseline, limiting conclusions about previously exposed vaccinees. No day 14 peak-response samples were available, so repertoires were characterized only after the peak T cell response. Reportedly, almost half of the unique spike-specific TCRs recognized epitopes lying outside the regions that are mutated in the B.1.351 and B.1.1.7 variants. After two AZD1222 doses, spike-specific TCR breadth and depth were significantly higher than at day 0 and than in MenACWY recipients. Participants were mostly white British and included more females than males, and it was suggested by the authors that clonal diversity may have been underestimated.

Reading the germline V gene gives CDR1 KGHSH and CDR2 LQKENI. Here V drops 5 bases and J drops 3 bases, and the junction holds 13 bases not matched to any gene. The CDR3 numbers 20 residues from cysteine through phenylalanine. The read is trimmed to its CDR3 DNA, 60 bases read in frame from base 1. The time point label, read with the paper, signifies: baseline before first vaccination. This sample's treatment or condition label indicates: meningococcal conjugate vaccine given as trial control. Vaccinee samples came from UK trials COV001 and COV002, including a single-blind randomized controlled phase 2/3 trial of AZD1222 (ChAdOx1 nCoV-19) in healthy adults. For TCRbeta chain sequencing, PBMC samples were collected from trial participants at day 0 and at day 28 after the second dose.

This receptor was taken from an adult in good health. The sample was peripheral blood, taken on day 0 of MenACWY control vaccination. Recombination linked TRBV18 to TRBJ2-1; TRBD2 agrees with 16 junctional bases. In nucleotides, the sequence is TGTGCCAGCTCAGTGAACTCCGGGACTAGCGGGGGGGCCTTCTACAATGAGCAGTTCTTC. This is translated as CASSVNSGTSGGAFYNEQFF.